This is a list of T cell receptor beta chains from one sample in a study of technical replicates of blood from several donors. Sequencing was performed with immunoSEQ multiplex PCR; in TCRdb, only in-frame clones are kept and a portion is missing. Found here are nearly 70,000 clones, approximately 90% of them singletons; the top ten hold 4.7%. Material for sequencing was PBMCs. Receptor source: a human donor in good health. Some clones in this sample may be carry-over from other donors' samples. CDR3s include the opening cysteine and the closing phenylalanine or tryptophan.

TRBV5-8	TRBJ1-5	CASSLSGAGNQPQHF
TRBV25-1	TRBJ1-2	CASSKDMIYGYTF
TRBV6-5	TRBJ1-5	CASSKGGGGQPQHF
TRBV2	TRBJ2-1	CASSGSNSPYNEQFF
TRBV4-3	TRBJ2-1	CASSQDLQGASRVNEQFF
TRBV6-5	TRBJ1-5	CASSTTGAGQPQHF
TRBV9	TRBJ2-2	CASSVGVRGLTGELFF
TRBV4-1	TRBJ2-5	CASSQDRIGTRKETQYF
TRBV5-6	TRBJ2-5	CASSFASGAFQETQYF
TRBV10-3	TRBJ1-1	CAIKGGVNTEAFF
TRBV29-1	TRBJ2-7	CSVFVEYEQYF
TRBV11-3	TRBJ2-5	CASSLIGGVGETQYF
TRBV4-1	TRBJ2-7	CASSQGPRGPYEQYF
TRBV28	TRBJ1-4	CASRAGTGGGKLFF
TRBV5-1	TRBJ1-2	CASSLASYGYTF
TRBV10-3	TRBJ1-1	CAISESTGPHTEAFF
TRBV4-3	TRBJ1-3	CASSQEQAGGSGNTIYF
TRBV5-1	TRBJ2-6	CASSTHYSGANVLTF
TRBV5-6	TRBJ1-3	CASSFRDRSSGNTIYF
TRBV14	TRBJ2-5	CASSQPRLLIQETQYF